The subject of this entry is one TCR beta chain. Other DNA sequences from this sample encode an identical CDR3 as well. Per the original data handling: How many nucleated cells were present was estimated from reference gene primer amplification. The data were produced by immunoSEQ multiplex PCR, yet TCRdb's version contains in-frame clones alone and is incomplete. The V and J calls and clone size come from that table; D and trimming were worked out from the DNA. The sample gives 200,000 to 250,000 clones, approximately 80% of which show up once; approximately 1.8% is in the top ten. This CDR3 is 13 amino acids long. V lost 5 bases and J 4 bases, leaving 9 bases between the germline ends. Germline V gives CDR1 SGDLS, CDR2 YYNGEE. These data originate in a study of blood T cell repertoires in COVID-19.

Material: PBMCs or T cells enriched from blood (not recorded which). The V and J genes are TRBV9 and TRBJ2-2, with D perhaps TRBD2 (6 bases). The origin of this receptor is a man aged 60 to 75 who had recovered from COVID-19. The CDR3 sequence is CASSVRGTGELFF. The CDR3 DNA sequence: TGTGCCAGCAGTGTGCGGGGCACCGGGGAGCTGTTTTTT. Together with reference TRBV9 and TRBJ2-2, the CDR3 gives the full variable domain: DSGVTQTPKHLITATGQRVTLRCSPRSGDLSVYWYQQSLDQGLQFLIQYYNGEERAKGNILERFSAQQFPDLHSELNLSSLELGDSALYFCASSVRGTGELFFGEGSRLTVL.